This T cell receptor (beta chain) appears in the sequencing data of a study of shared clonotypes between healthy human individuals. The study's findings and limits: It was the non-shared clonotypes that had lower generation probabilities than clonotypes shared by all four donors. Across a handful of donors, naive CD4 shared approximately 4.5%, naive CD8 about 3.2%, memory CD4 2% to 2.5%, memory CD8 around 0.42%.

This CDR3 region has 14 residues. Trimming took off 2 bases at V and 6 bases at J, with 16 bases between the two ends. The germline gives CDR1 GTSNPN, CDR2 SVGIG (reference sequence). Remarks on this clone: What it binds is not known.

TCRdb's table, derived via immunoSEQ multiplex PCR, lists solely in-frame clones and lacks some. The sample includes approximately 2.1 million clones, more than 85% of them seen just once. The sequence was collected from a man aged 18 to 30 in good health. Some clones in this sample may be carry-over from other donors' samples. This rearrangement joins TRBV30 to TRBJ1-2, with D unresolved. The sample consisted of naive CD4+ T cells from PBMCs. The sample's subset: CD45RA+ positively selected. The CDR3 sequence is CAWSRLGVYNGYTF. CDR3 DNA: TGTGCCTGGAGTCGGTTAGGAGTCTACAATGGCTACACCTTC.